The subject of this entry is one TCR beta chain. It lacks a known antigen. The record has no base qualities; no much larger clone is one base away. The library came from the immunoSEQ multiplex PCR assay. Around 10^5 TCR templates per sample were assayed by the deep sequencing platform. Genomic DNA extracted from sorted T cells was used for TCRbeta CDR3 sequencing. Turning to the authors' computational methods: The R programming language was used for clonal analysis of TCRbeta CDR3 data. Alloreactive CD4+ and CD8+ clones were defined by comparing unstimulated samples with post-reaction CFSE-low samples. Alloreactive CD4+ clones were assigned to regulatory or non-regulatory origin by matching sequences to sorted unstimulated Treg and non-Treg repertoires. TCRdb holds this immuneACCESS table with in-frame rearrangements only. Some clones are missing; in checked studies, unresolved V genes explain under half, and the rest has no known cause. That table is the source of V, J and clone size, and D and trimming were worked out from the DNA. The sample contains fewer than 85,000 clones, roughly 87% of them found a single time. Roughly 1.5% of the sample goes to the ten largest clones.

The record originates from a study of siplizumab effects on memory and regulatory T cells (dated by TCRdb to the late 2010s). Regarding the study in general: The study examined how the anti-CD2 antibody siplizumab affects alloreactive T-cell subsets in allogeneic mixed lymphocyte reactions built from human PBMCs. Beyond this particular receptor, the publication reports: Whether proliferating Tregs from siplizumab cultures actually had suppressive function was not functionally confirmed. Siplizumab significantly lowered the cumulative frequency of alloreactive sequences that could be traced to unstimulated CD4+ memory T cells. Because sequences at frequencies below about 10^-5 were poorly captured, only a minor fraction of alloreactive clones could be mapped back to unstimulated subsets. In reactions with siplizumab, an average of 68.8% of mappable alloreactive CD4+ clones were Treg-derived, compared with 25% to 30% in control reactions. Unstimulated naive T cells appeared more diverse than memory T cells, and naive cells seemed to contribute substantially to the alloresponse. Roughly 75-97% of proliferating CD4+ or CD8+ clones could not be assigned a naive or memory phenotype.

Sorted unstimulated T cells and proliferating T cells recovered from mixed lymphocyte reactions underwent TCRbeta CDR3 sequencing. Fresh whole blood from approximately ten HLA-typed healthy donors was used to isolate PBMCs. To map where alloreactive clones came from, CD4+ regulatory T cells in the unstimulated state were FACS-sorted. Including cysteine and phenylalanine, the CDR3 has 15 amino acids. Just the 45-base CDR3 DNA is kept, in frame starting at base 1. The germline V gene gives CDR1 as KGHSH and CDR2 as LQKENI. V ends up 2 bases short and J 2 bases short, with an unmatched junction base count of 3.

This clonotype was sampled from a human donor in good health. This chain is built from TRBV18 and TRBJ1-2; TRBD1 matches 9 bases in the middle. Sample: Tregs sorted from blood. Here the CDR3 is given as CASSPGQGRNYGYTF. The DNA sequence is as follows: TGTGCCAGCTCACCAGGACAGGGGAGGAACTATGGCTACACCTTC. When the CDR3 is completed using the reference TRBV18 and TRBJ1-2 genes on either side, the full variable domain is NAGVMQNPRHLVRRRGQEARLRCSPMKGHSHVYWYRQLPEEGLKFMVYLQKENIIDESGMPKERFSAEFPKEGPSILRIQQVVRGDSAAYFCASSPGQGRNYGYTFGSGTRLTVV.